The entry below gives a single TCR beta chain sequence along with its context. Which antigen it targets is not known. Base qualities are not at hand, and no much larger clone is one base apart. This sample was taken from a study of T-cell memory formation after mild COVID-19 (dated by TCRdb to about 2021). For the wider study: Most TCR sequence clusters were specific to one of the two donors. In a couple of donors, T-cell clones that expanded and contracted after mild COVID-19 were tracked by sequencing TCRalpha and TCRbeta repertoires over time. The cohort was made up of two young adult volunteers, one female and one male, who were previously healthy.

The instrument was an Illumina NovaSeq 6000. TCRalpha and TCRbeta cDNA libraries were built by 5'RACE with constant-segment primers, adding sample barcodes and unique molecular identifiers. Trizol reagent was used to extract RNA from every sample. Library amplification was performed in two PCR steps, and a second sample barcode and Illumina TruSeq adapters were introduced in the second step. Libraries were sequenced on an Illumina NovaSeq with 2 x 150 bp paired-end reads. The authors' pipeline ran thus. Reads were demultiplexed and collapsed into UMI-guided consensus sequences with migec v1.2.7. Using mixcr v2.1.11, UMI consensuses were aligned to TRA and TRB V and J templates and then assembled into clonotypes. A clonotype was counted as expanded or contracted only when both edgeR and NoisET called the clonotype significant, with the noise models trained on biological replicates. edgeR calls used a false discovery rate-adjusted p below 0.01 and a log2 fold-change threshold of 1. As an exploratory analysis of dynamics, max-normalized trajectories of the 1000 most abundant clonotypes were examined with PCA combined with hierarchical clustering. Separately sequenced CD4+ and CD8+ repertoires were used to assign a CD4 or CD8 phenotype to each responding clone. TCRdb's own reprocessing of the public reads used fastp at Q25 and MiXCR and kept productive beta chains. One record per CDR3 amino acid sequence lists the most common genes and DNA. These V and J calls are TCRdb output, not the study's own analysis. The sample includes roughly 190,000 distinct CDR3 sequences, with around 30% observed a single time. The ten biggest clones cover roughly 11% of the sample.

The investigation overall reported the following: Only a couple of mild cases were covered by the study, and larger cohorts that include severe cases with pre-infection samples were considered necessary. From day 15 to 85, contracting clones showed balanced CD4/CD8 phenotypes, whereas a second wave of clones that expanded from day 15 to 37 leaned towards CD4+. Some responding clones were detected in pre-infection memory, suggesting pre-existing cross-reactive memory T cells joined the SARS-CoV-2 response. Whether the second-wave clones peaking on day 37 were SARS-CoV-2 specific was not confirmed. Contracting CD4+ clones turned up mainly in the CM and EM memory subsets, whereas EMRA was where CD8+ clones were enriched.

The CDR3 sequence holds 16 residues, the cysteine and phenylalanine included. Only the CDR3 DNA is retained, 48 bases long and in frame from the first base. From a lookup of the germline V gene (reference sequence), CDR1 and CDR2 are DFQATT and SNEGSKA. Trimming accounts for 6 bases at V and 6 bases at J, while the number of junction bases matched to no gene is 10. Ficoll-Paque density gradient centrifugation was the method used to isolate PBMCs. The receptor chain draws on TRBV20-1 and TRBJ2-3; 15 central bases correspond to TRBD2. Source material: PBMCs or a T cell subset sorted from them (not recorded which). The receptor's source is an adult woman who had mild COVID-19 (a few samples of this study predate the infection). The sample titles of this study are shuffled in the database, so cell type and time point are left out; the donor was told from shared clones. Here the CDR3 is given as CSARPGLAGGRDTQYF. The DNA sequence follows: TGCAGTGCAAGACCGGGACTAGCGGGAGGAAGGGATACGCAGTATTTT.